What follows are 6 T cell receptor beta chains derived from one specimen sequenced in a study of CD8 T cells in ankylosing spondylitis (TCRdb year 2017). Library method: 5' RACE. Reads for this sample came from an Illumina HiSeq 2500. Using fastp trimming at Q25 and MiXCR clonotype assembly, TCRdb reanalyzed the public sequencing data and kept in-frame beta chains. One record per CDR3 amino acid sequence lists the most common genes and DNA. Present in this sample are 100,000 to 150,000 distinct CDR3 sequences, about an eighth of which were seen just once. 2.5% to 3% of the sample rests with the top ten. The sample taken for sequencing was blood, either unsorted or a sorted T cell fraction (not recorded which). Receptors were obtained from a female donor with ankylosing spondylitis or in good health (not recorded which).

This clonotype was observed a few times. The chain couples TRBV11-2 to TRBJ2-3; tentatively, D is TRBD2 (5 bases). Trimming left V 5 bases short and J 6 bases short, with 15 bases between. The germline V gene has CDR1 SGHAT and CDR2 FQNNGV. The CDR3 totals 14 residues. The CDR3 sequence is CASSQTSGMDTQYF. CDR3 in DNA: TGTGCCAGCAGCCAGACCTCCGGGATGGATACGCAGTATTTT. Using reference TRBV11-2 and TRBJ2-3 for the parts outside the CDR3, the full variable domain is EAGVAQSPRYKIIEKRQSVAFWCNPISGHATLYWYQQILGQGPKLLIQFQNNGVVDDSQLPKDRFSAERLKGVDSTLKIQPAKLEDSAVYLCASSQTSGMDTQYFGPGTRLTVL.

In its sample, this clonotype was seen many times. The chain links TRBV12-3 or TRBV12-4 to TRBJ1-1; D ambiguous. The CDR3 is 11 residues long. Trimming removed 8 bases at V and 3 bases at J, with 7 bases between. The CDR3 DNA is TGTGCCAGCGGGTTTTACACTGAAGCTTTCTTT. Amino acids: CASGFYTEAFF.

This clonotype appeared a few times. This chain joins TRBV20-1 and TRBJ2-5, with TRBD2 matching 7 bases. The germline CDR1 and CDR2 sequences are DFQATT and SNEGSKA (reference sequence). CDR3 length equals 13 residues. V was pared by 2 bases and J by 4 bases, with 4 bases of the junction left unmatched. CDR3 coding DNA: TGCAGTGCTAGATTGGGGGGGTCAGAGACCCAGTACTTC. This sequence encodes CSARLGGSETQYF.

This clonotype has ten or more counts. A read error may account for a junction end that differs from germline. This chain joins TRBV12-3 or TRBV12-4 and TRBJ1-5; weak D call: TRBD1 (5 bases). CDR3 size: 14 residues. The CDR3 nucleotides read TGTGCCAGCACTTTACGGGGGAGCAATCAGCCCCAGCATTTT. The encoded protein is CASTLRGSNQPQHF.

This clonotype appeared a few times. The chain recombines TRBV27 with TRBJ2-7; 9 nucleotides line up with TRBD1. The V gene end was trimmed by 7 bases and the J gene end by 0 bases; junction bases not matched to a gene: 4. CDR3 length equals 14 residues. Germline assignment: CDR1 MNHEY and CDR2 SMNVEV (reference sequence). Written as DNA, the CDR3 is TGTGCCAGCACCAGGACAGGGGCCTCCTACGAGCAGTACTTC. Its translation: CASTRTGASYEQYF.

The chain links TRBV5-1 to TRBJ2-3; 9 nucleotides line up with TRBD1. The germline V gene has CDR1 SGHRS and CDR2 YFSETQ. V lost 5 bases, J lost 2 bases, and 3 bases stayed unmatched. The CDR3 is 14 amino acids. The CDR3, as DNA: TGCGCCAGCAGACAGGGGGCGACCACAGATACGCAGTATTTT. Its protein is CASRQGATTDTQYF.